This entry lists 28 T cell receptor beta chains sequenced from one sample in a study of PD-1 blockade in classical Hodgkin lymphoma. The data were produced by immunoSEQ multiplex PCR, yet TCRdb's version contains in-frame clones alone and is incomplete. The sample records 55,000 to 75,000 clones, approximately 94% being singletons. All patients experienced relapse after autologous stem cell transplantation, and brentuximab vedotin exposure was variable. Material: peripheral blood mononuclear cells (PBMCs), obtained at baseline. The receptors come from a human donor with classical Hodgkin lymphoma.

CDR3 sequence (DNA): TGCGCCAGCAGCTTCTTGACAGACAATGAGCAGTTCTTC. It translates to CASSFLTDNEQFF. The chain carries TRBV5-1 and TRBJ2-1, with a tentative D call TRBD1 (5 bases). Germline V gene data show CDR1 as SGHRS and CDR2 as YFSETQ. The CDR3 is 13 amino acids. The V and J ends lost 2 bases and 5 bases respectively, with 8 bases between them.

The V call is TRBV5-8, the J call TRBJ1-1; TRBD1 matches 7 bases. The CDR3 extends over 13 amino acids. The V gene's germline CDR1 is SGHTS and CDR2 YDEGEE. V dropped 1 base and J dropped 7; count of bases not matched to a gene: 4. The DNA for the CDR3 is TGTGCCAGCAGCTTGACCTACAGGGGTGAAGCTTTCTTT. It yields the protein CASSLTYRGEAFF.

The rearrangement joins TRBV6-6 to TRBJ2-1; 7 nucleotides align to TRBD1. CDR3 size: 15 residues. The V segment lost 6 bases and the J segment 4 bases; nucleotides outside the gene matches: 9. Germline CDR1 reads MNHNY; CDR2 reads SVGAGI (reference sequence). The CDR3 is CASSPLGGGYNEQFF. DNA of the CDR3: TGTGCCAGCAGCCCTCTAGGGGGCGGTTACAATGAGCAGTTCTTC.

The gene calls are TRBV5-1 and TRBJ1-4; D not certain. This CDR3 is 14 amino acids long. The V gene lost 1 base and the J gene lost 8 bases, with 12 bases spanning the gap. From germline, CDR1 is SGHRS and CDR2 YFSETQ. The CDR3 here is CASSLSRVGEKLFF. The CDR3 DNA reads TGCGCCAGCAGCTTGAGTAGAGTGGGAGAAAAACTGTTTTTT.

V gene TRBV18 combines with J gene TRBJ1-1; 7 bases line up with TRBD1. This CDR3 has 16 amino acids. The germline V gene encodes CDR1 KGHSH and CDR2 LQKENI. The V segment lost 3 bases and the J segment 2 bases; nucleotides outside the gene matches: 9. CDR3 bases: TGTGCCAGCTCACCCATGGGACAGCCACTAAACACTGAAGCTTTCTTT. It codes for CASSPMGQPLNTEAFF. The whole variable domain, remainder taken from reference TRBV18 and TRBJ1-1, is NAGVMQNPRHLVRRRGQEARLRCSPMKGHSHVYWYRQLPEEGLKFMVYLQKENIIDESGMPKERFSAEFPKEGPSILRIQQVVRGDSAAYFCASSPMGQPLNTEAFFGQGTRLTVV.

The gene calls are TRBV6-1 and TRBJ1-5; 8 bases align to TRBD1. CDR1 is MNHNS and CDR2 is SASEGT in the germline V gene. The CDR3 extends over 14 amino acids. V lost 6 bases, J lost 11 bases, and 12 bases stayed unmatched. As DNA, the CDR3 is TGTGCCAGCAGCAGGGGGCCTCTGGATAAAACCCAGCATTTT. This encodes CASSRGPLDKTQHF.

The V call is TRBV4-1, the J call TRBJ2-7; D is ambiguous. Per germline, CDR1 MGHRA and CDR2 YSYEKL. The V end lost 0 bases, the J end lost 2 bases, and 11 bases lay between the germline ends. The CDR3 runs 15 residues. The CDR3 is CASSQENDGPYEQYF. In DNA, the CDR3 is TGCGCCAGCAGCCAAGAGAACGACGGCCCCTACGAGCAGTACTTC.

The rearrangement links TRBV19 to TRBJ2-1, with D possibly matching TRBD2 (5 bases). Between the trimmed V and J ends, which lost 3 bases and 2 bases, there was a span of 11 bases. This CDR3 is 15 amino acids long. Germline-derived CDR1 and CDR2 are LNHDA and SQIVND (reference sequence). CDR3 DNA sequence: TGTGCCAGTAGTATTCGGCTAGCCACCTACAATGAGCAGTTCTTC. Its translation: CASSIRLATYNEQFF.

V and J are TRBV25-1 and TRBJ2-7; 8 bases are a match to TRBD2. CDR1 and CDR2 (germline): MGHDK, SYGVNS. V lost 4 bases and J lost 7; bases outside the gene matches: 6. This CDR3 is built from 13 residues. CDR3 sequence reads: CASSASGGGEQYF. The DNA for the CDR3 is TGTGCCAGCAGTGCGAGCGGGGGAGGTGAGCAGTACTTC.

In its sample, this clone was seen once. The rearrangement joins TRBV27 to TRBJ1-1; no reliable D call. The V and J ends lost 4 bases and 3 bases respectively, with 18 bases between them. In germline, CDR1 is MNHEY, CDR2 SMNVEV (reference sequence). CDR3 length equals 16 residues. CDR3 DNA: TGTGCCAGCAGTTCTTTAACCGGGCAGGAAGACACTGAAGCTTTCTTT. This gives the protein CASSSLTGQEDTEAFF.

This chain joins TRBV15 and TRBJ2-3, with 16 bases aligning to TRBD2. Germline V gene sequence: CDR1 LNHNV, CDR2 YYDKDF (reference sequence). J lost 2 bases, V lost 3 bases, and 17 bases had no gene match. The CDR3 loop spans 22 amino acids. CDR3 region: CATSSYVPGLAGGWVYTDTQYF. CDR3 nucleotides: TGTGCCACCAGCAGTTACGTACCGGGACTAGCGGGAGGGTGGGTTTACACAGATACGCAGTATTTT.

The chain combines TRBV19 with TRBJ1-2, with TRBD1 as a possible D gene (5 bases). The CDR3 consists of 13 residues. CDR1 is LNHDA, CDR2 SQIVND, per germline (reference sequence). V gave up 5 bases and J gave up 3 bases, with 10 bases separating them. The CDR3 is CASSFDSHYGYTF. DNA of the CDR3: TGTGCCAGTAGTTTCGACAGTCACTATGGCTACACCTTC.

The V call is TRBV11-2, the J call TRBJ1-3, with 8 bases identical to TRBD1. Germline V gene lookup returns CDR1 SGHAT and CDR2 FQNNGV. This CDR3 is built from 17 residues. Losses at the gene ends were 5 bases for V and 0 bases for J; bases not matched to a gene: 9. This chain's CDR3 is CASSTWTGSTSGNTIYF. In nucleotides, the CDR3 is TGTGCCAGCAGCACCTGGACAGGGAGCACCTCTGGAAACACCATATATTTT.

V and J are TRBV19 and TRBJ2-7, with 7 bases identical to TRBD1. J gave up 5 bases and V 3 bases, and 16 bases lay outside the gene matches. CDR3 length: 17 residues. The V gene's germline CDR1 is LNHDA and CDR2 SQIVND (reference sequence). CDR3 sequence: CASSITLGTERLHEQYF. The CDR3 DNA reads as TGTGCCAGTAGTATCACCCTAGGGACAGAGAGACTCCACGAGCAGTACTTC.

The chain recombines TRBV19 with TRBJ1-5; 10 nucleotides agree with TRBD1. Germline CDR1 is LNHDA and CDR2 is SQIVND (reference sequence). This CDR3 has 19 amino acids. Unmatched junction bases numbered 14, after V lost 6 bases and J lost 0 bases. This CDR3 reads CASRSTGQGTTYSNQPQHF. CDR3 coding DNA: TGTGCCAGTAGATCAACGGGACAGGGGACCACCTATAGCAATCAGCCCCAGCATTTT.

This chain links TRBV7-9 with TRBJ1-3; 9 positions match TRBD1. Losses at the gene ends were 5 bases for V and 4 bases for J; bases not matched to a gene: 6. Looked up from germline, CDR1 is SEHNR and CDR2 is FQNEAQ (reference sequence). The CDR3 runs 15 residues. CDR3 sequence reads: CASSLTGGAGNTIYF. The CDR3, as DNA: TGTGCCAGCAGCCTAACAGGGGGCGCCGGAAACACCATATATTTT. Complete variable domain (other parts from reference TRBV7-9 and TRBJ1-3): DTGVSQNPRHKITKRGQNVTFRCDPISEHNRLYWYRQTLGQGPEFLTYFQNEAQLEKSRLLSDRFSAERPKGSFSTLEIQRTEQGDSAMYLCASSLTGGAGNTIYFGEGSWLTVV.

This rearrangement joins TRBV18 to TRBJ2-1; 14 bases map to TRBD2. Germline V CDR1 and CDR2: KGHSH, LQKENI. V lost 6 bases and J lost 5; bases outside the gene matches: 15. This CDR3 comprises 19 residues. In nucleotides, the CDR3 is TGTGCCAGCTCGCGGAAAGTGGGACTAGCGGGAGATCGGGACAATGAGCAGTTCTTC. It encodes CASSRKVGLAGDRDNEQFF.

V gene TRBV7-2 combines with J gene TRBJ2-1, with 9 positions matching TRBD2. The CDR3 covers 14 residues. The trim removed 5 bases at V and 5 bases at J, leaving 4 bases unmatched. The germline gives CDR1 SGHTA, CDR2 FQGNSA. Here the CDR3 DNA reads TGTGCCAGCAGCCGACTAGCGGAGAACAATGAGCAGTTCTTC. This encodes CASSRLAENNEQFF.

V and J are TRBV9 and TRBJ2-5; 8 bases are shared with TRBD2. V dropped 4 bases and J dropped 1; count of bases not matched to a gene: 15. From germline, CDR1 is SGDLS and CDR2 YYNGEE. This CDR3 contains 18 residues. The CDR3 bases are TGTGCCAGCAGCACGGGGGGGTGGTCCGGGAGCTTCCAAGAGACCCAGTACTTC. Residues: CASSTGGWSGSFQETQYF. Using reference TRBV9 and TRBJ2-5 for the parts outside the CDR3, the full variable domain is DSGVTQTPKHLITATGQRVTLRCSPRSGDLSVYWYQQSLDQGLQFLIQYYNGEERAKGNILERFSAQQFPDLHSELNLSSLELGDSALYFCASSTGGWSGSFQETQYFGPGTRLLVL.

This clone has only a few counts. The gene calls are TRBV6-1 and TRBJ2-7, with 8 bases lining up with TRBD1. V shed 4 bases and J 4 bases; nucleotides not matched to a gene: 12. The CDR3 is made up of 16 amino acids. Germline V gives CDR1 MNHNS, CDR2 SASEGT. In DNA form, the CDR3 reads TGTGCCAGCAGTGGGAACAGGGGGACCCTCCCGTACGAGCAGTACTTC. Its protein is CASSGNRGTLPYEQYF.

The chain employs TRBV28 and TRBJ1-6; weak D call: TRBD1 (5 bases). Trimming took off 8 bases at V and 15 bases at J, with 14 bases between the two ends. The CDR3 has 11 residues. Germline-derived CDR1 and CDR2 are MDHEN and SYDVKM. Here the CDR3 DNA reads TGTGCCAGCCGAACCGACAGCCACCTCCACTTT. Its translation: CASRTDSHLHF.

The chain combines TRBV7-2 with TRBJ2-1; 12 bases fit TRBD2. The V and J ends lost 1 base and 4 bases, in that order; junction bases with no gene match: 2. The CDR3 is 16 residues long. Germline lookup yields CDR1 SGHTA and CDR2 FQGNSA. The CDR3 DNA sequence: TGTGCCAGCAGCTTAGAGGGGACTAGCGGGTACAATGAGCAGTTCTTC. This translates into CASSLEGTSGYNEQFF.

The genes are TRBV29-1 and TRBJ2-7; D is undetermined. The V and J ends lost 5 bases and 0 bases respectively, with 8 bases between them. Germline lookup yields CDR1 SQVTM and CDR2 ANQGSEA. The CDR3 is 12 residues long. The CDR3 region has the DNA TGCAGCGTTAGCGTGAGCTCCTACGAGCAGTACTTC. Its translation is CSVSVSSYEQYF.

This sequence joins TRBV19 and TRBJ1-5; D is possibly TRBD1 (6 bases). V shed 7 bases and J shed 0 bases, with 16 bases lying between them. The V gene's germline CDR1 is LNHDA and CDR2 SQIVND (reference sequence). There are 16 residues in the CDR3. The CDR3 sequence is CASTGGASLSNQPQHF. The CDR3 DNA reads TGTGCCAGTACCGGGGGGGCATCTCTTAGCAATCAGCCCCAGCATTTT.

There are a few counts of this clone. The V call is TRBV6-4, the J call TRBJ2-7; perhaps TRBD2 as D (5 bases). Germline V gives CDR1 MRHNA, CDR2 SNTAGT. The V and J ends lost 8 bases and 5 bases respectively, with 22 bases between them. The CDR3 extends over 15 amino acids. CDR3 nucleotides: TGTGCCAGCCCTAAGTGGTTGAGGGCCCCCCACGAGCAGTACTTC. It yields the protein CASPKWLRAPHEQYF.

The V call is TRBV6-5, the J call TRBJ2-2; D remains ambiguous. Trimming removed 0 bases from V and 4 bases from J, with 12 bases in between. Per germline, CDR1 MNHEY and CDR2 SVGAGI. This CDR3 comprises 16 residues. CDR3 nucleotides: TGTGCCAGCAGTTACTCGGAGCCGCCGGGCACCGGGGAGCTGTTTTTT. It encodes CASSYSEPPGTGELFF.

The DNA for the CDR3 is TGCGCCAGCAGCCCACCCTCGGGCTATGGCTACACCTTC. Residues: CASSPPSGYGYTF. This chain connects TRBV5-1 to TRBJ1-2; unclear D gene. The CDR3 is made up of 13 amino acids. The germline V gene has CDR1 SGHRS and CDR2 YFSETQ. V dropped 4 bases and J dropped 4 bases, with 11 bases sitting between them.

This chain joins TRBV19 and TRBJ1-6, with a tentative D call TRBD1 (5 bases). CDR1 LNHDA and CDR2 SQIVND come from the germline V gene (reference sequence). The CDR3 has 17 amino acids. V lost 4 bases and J lost 5, with 18 bases in between. The CDR3 coding sequence is TGTGCCAGTAGTAACCCCTTACGGGGCGTCCATAATTCACCCCTCCACTTT. Translated: CASSNPLRGVHNSPLHF.